This T cell receptor (beta chain) appears in the sequencing data of a study of CD4 and CD8 cells across lung adenocarcinoma regions. TCRdb re-called the PCR reads through MiXCR, storing one row per CDR3 protein. Of about 7,600 distinct CDR3 sequences in the sample, roughly 42% were seen once. Localized lung adenocarcinoma, a non-small cell lung cancer, affected the donors. The germline V gene encodes CDR1 MNHEY and CDR2 SMNVEV (reference sequence). The V and J ends lost 4 bases and 4 bases respectively, with 11 bases between them. The CDR3 runs 14 residues. Material for sequencing was CD8+ T cells from the center of a lung tumor. The receptor's source is a male donor with lung adenocarcinoma. The CD4 and CD8 labels of this study may be unreliable. The V gene is TRBV27, the J gene TRBJ2-1; D is unresolved. This CDR3 is CASSWIRSYNEQFF. The CDR3 DNA follows: TGTGCCAGCAGTTGGATACGGAGTTACAATGAGCAGTTCTTC.